The source of this T cell receptor (beta chain) is a study of T cell responses to AZD1222 COVID-19 vaccine. Only in-frame clones appear in the TCRdb table, and some are missing; sequencing was by immunoSEQ multiplex PCR. The sample holds fewer than 130,000 clones, roughly four fifths seen once. V was clipped by 4 bases and J by 4 bases, with 9 bases between them. CDR3 length equals 13 residues. Germline V lookup: CDR1 SGHTA, CDR2 FQGNSA. The TCR sequence derives from an adult in good health. This chain links TRBV7-2 with TRBJ2-3; no definite D call. The sequenced sample was peripheral blood, obtained on day 0 of AZD1222 vaccination. The CDR3: CASSSRVPDTQYF. The CDR3, as DNA: TGTGCCAGCAGCTCCAGAGTGCCAGATACGCAGTATTTT.